A selection of T cell receptor beta chains follows, all from one sample in a study of T cell responses to AZD1222 COVID-19 vaccine. Only in-frame clones appear in the TCRdb table, and some are missing; sequencing was by immunoSEQ multiplex PCR. The repertoire holds roughly 120,000 clones, roughly 87% seen once, with roughly 13% in the top ten. Sequenced here: peripheral blood, sampled on day 0 of MenACWY control vaccination. These receptors were taken from an adult in good health. Both conserved end residues are part of each CDR3. The D gene is left open where the match is weak. Clone size is stated in some rows and not others, as once, few, many or a class when expanded.

TRBV11-2	TRBJ2-1	once	TRBD1	TGTGCCAGCAGCAGCCTCCGGGACAGGTACAATGAGCAGTTCTTC	CASSSLRDRYNEQFF
TRBV11-3	TRBJ1-2	.	.	TGTGCCAGCAGCTTAGGCGGGGTTGGCTACACCTTC	CASSLGGVGYTF
TRBV5-1	TRBJ2-5	.	.	TGCGCCAGCAGCTTGACGAGCTCACAAGAGACCCAGTACTTC	CASSLTSSQETQYF
TRBV19	TRBJ2-7	once	TRBD1	TGTGCCAGTAGTAAACCGGGACAGGGGTACGAGCAGTACTTC	CASSKPGQGYEQYF
TRBV28	TRBJ1-1	.	.	TGTGCCAGCACTTCGCCTCAGGGGATTTGGTCTGAAGCTTTCTTT	CASTSPQGIWSEAFF
TRBV7-9	TRBJ2-7	.	.	TGTGCCAGCAGCTTAACAGGGAGCTCCTACGAGCAGTACTTC	CASSLTGSSYEQYF
TRBV11-2	TRBJ2-1	.	TRBD2	TGTGCCAGCAGATCGGGACTAGCGGGAAATGAGCAGTTCTTC	CASRSGLAGNEQFF
TRBV3-1/TRBV3-2	TRBJ1-2	.	.	TGTGCCAGCAGCCAAGTTGGAGATCCACAGGTGGGCTACACCTTC	CASSQVGDPQVGYTF
TRBV24-1	TRBJ2-7	few	.	TGTGCCACCAGTCGTTCGGGTGGCGAGCAGTACTTC	CATSRSGGEQYF
TRBV30	TRBJ2-1	.	.	TGTGCCTGGACGCCAGGGGTTAGCTCCTACAATGAGCAGTTCTTC	CAWTPGVSSYNEQFF
TRBV4-2	TRBJ1-1	.	.	TGTGCCAGCAGCCCCATGAAAGCGGACAAGAACACTGAAGCTTTCTTT	CASSPMKADKNTEAFF
TRBV5-6	TRBJ2-7	once	TRBD2	TGTGCCAGCACACTACGGGGGGTCCAGATCTACGAGCAGTACTTC	CASTLRGVQIYEQYF
TRBV28	TRBJ2-7	.	.	TGTGCCAGCAGTTATGTGGACCGTCGCATTTACGAGCAGTACTTC	CASSYVDRRIYEQYF
TRBV3-1/TRBV3-2	TRBJ2-7	.	.	TGTGCCAGCAGCCAAGATCTAGCTGTTTCCTACGAGCAGTACTTC	CASSQDLAVSYEQYF
TRBV6-4	TRBJ1-3	.	.	TGTGCCAGCAGTGAGGAGGACAGCAGACCCTCTGGAAACACCATATATTTT	CASSEEDSRPSGNTIYF
TRBV5-6	TRBJ2-7	.	.	TGTGCCAGCAGCCGGCAAACCATGGGGGCGGCATACGAGCAGTACTTC	CASSRQTMGAAYEQYF
TRBV4-1	TRBJ1-3	.	.	TGCGCCAGCAGCCAAGTATTACAGCTATCTGGAAACACCATATATTTT	CASSQVLQLSGNTIYF
TRBV24-1	TRBJ1-5	.	.	TGTGCCACCTTGGGCCCGGTGGCAGGGTCGGAATTCGGGAATCAGCCCCAGCATTTT	CATLGPVAGSEFGNQPQHF
TRBV6-2/TRBV6-3	TRBJ2-3	.	.	TGTGCCAGCAGTGTACAGGGTTACACAGATACGCAGTATTTT	CASSVQGYTDTQYF
TRBV25-1	TRBJ1-4	.	.	TGTGCCAGCAGTGAATCGAGCGGCAGACCTAATGAAAAACTGTTTTTT	CASSESSGRPNEKLFF
TRBV9	TRBJ1-1	.	.	TGTGCCAGCAGCGTCGGGGGAGAGAACACTGAAGCTTTCTTT	CASSVGGENTEAFF
TRBV6-5	TRBJ2-3	.	.	TGTGCCAGCAGGGGTGGGGGGAATACGCAGTATTTT	CASRGGGNTQYF
TRBV6-6	TRBJ1-5	.	.	TGTGCCAGCCACACCGGGACACATAGCAATCAGCCCCAGCATTTT	CASHTGTHSNQPQHF
TRBV28	TRBJ2-7	once	.	TGTGCCAGCAGTTTGACGACCCGCTACGAGCAGTACTTC	CASSLTTRYEQYF
TRBV4-2	TRBJ1-3	.	TRBD1	TGTGCCAGCAGCCAATGGGACAGCCTCTCTGGAAACACCATATATTTT	CASSQWDSLSGNTIYF
TRBV6-5	TRBJ1-6	.	TRBD1	TGTGCCAGTCGCGGGACAGACCGCGGGCTGTCACCCCTCCACTTT	CASRGTDRGLSPLHF
TRBV11-3	TRBJ2-3	.	TRBD2	TGTGCCAGCAGCTTACCGGGGCCTAGCGGGCGCGCAGATACGCAGTATTTT	CASSLPGPSGRADTQYF
TRBV24-1	TRBJ1-2	.	.	TGTGCCACCAGTGACACCTCACACGGAGCGGGGGGCTACACCTTC	CATSDTSHGAGGYTF
TRBV4-2	TRBJ2-2	.	.	TGTGCCAGCAGCCCCGGACACACGGGCACCGGGGAGCTGTTTTTT	CASSPGHTGTGELFF
TRBV5-1	TRBJ1-2	.	TRBD1	TGCGCCAGCAGCCTAGGACAGGTACAATATGGCTACACCTTC	CASSLGQVQYGYTF
TRBV13	TRBJ2-7	.	.	TGTGCCAGCAGCCTTAGGGGAGGCTACGAGCAGTACTTC	CASSLRGGYEQYF
TRBV2	TRBJ1-4	once	.	TGTGCCACCGCGGGCAGGGGTCGGGAAAAACTGTTTTTT	CATAGRGREKLFF
TRBV4-2	TRBJ2-3	few	TRBD2	TGTGCCAGCAGCCAAGAGACTAGCGCAACAGATACGCAGTATTTT	CASSQETSATDTQYF
TRBV4-3	TRBJ2-3	.	.	TGCGCCAGCAGCCAAGAGTTTTGGGAAGATACGCAGTATTTT	CASSQEFWEDTQYF
TRBV4-1	TRBJ1-2	once	.	TGCGCCAGCAGCCAAGAAAGGGAACAGAGCTATGGCTACACCTTC	CASSQEREQSYGYTF
TRBV18	TRBJ2-1	.	TRBD2	TGTGCCAGCTCACCCGTGACCGGACTAGCGGGGGGACCGCAGTTCTTC	CASSPVTGLAGGPQFF
TRBV9	TRBJ1-1	.	.	TGTGCCAGCAGCGTAGATGCGGGGATGAACACTGAAGCTTTCTTT	CASSVDAGMNTEAFF
TRBV29-1	TRBJ2-3	.	.	TGCAGCGTGCTAGCAGGAGATACGCAGTATTTT	CSVLAGDTQYF
TRBV29-1	TRBJ1-2	few	TRBD1	TGCAGCGTGACCGGGACAGGGGGCTGGTACTATGGCTACACCTTC	CSVTGTGGWYYGYTF
TRBV18	TRBJ2-4	.	TRBD1	TGTGCCAGCTCCCCAACAGGGGGGCAGGTTCAGTACTTC	CASSPTGGQVQYF
TRBV30	TRBJ1-5	few	.	TGTGCCTGGAGGGACGGAAACAATCAGCCCCAGCATTTT	CAWRDGNNQPQHF
TRBV29-1	TRBJ1-4	.	.	TGCAGCGGCCTCGACAGTCTTATAGGTGAAAAACTGTTTTTT	CSGLDSLIGEKLFF